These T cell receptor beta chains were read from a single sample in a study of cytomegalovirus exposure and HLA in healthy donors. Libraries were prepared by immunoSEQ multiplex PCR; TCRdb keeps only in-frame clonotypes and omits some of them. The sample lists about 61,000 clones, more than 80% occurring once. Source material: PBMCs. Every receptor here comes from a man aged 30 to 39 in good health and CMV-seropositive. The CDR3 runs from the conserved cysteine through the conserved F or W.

cdr3_aa: CAWRGVTEAFF
v_call: TRBV30

cdr3_aa: CSVGTGFSYEQYF
v_call: TRBV29-1

cdr3_aa: CASNFRDRVLAFF
v_call: TRBV2

cdr3_aa: CASSVAMYSGANVLTF
v_call: TRBV9

cdr3_aa: CASSLGPGQGDTQYF
v_call: TRBV5-1

cdr3_aa: CASSLDRGSNQPQHF
v_call: TRBV4-1

cdr3_aa: CASNDRVGTEAFF
v_call: TRBV2

cdr3_aa: CASSLPSGQETQYF
v_call: TRBV5-6

cdr3_aa: CASSSPGTGLSPNYGYTF
v_call: TRBV28

cdr3_aa: CASSLTGAGNYGYTF
v_call: TRBV7-3

cdr3_aa: CASSSFLDRANTEAFF
v_call: TRBV5-1

cdr3_aa: CASSIRSDISTDTQYF
v_call: TRBV19

cdr3_aa: CASSLSGGVGYGYTF
v_call: TRBV27

cdr3_aa: CASSLTNLADSYEQYF
v_call: TRBV28

cdr3_aa: CASSLAQGAGYNEQFF
v_call: TRBV11-3

cdr3_aa: CAISEERTSYTYEQYF
v_call: TRBV10-3

cdr3_aa: CASSSTRDLTYEQYF
v_call: TRBV5-4

cdr3_aa: CASRDYRNTGELFF
v_call: TRBV28

cdr3_aa: CASSLGLAGDTQYF
v_call: TRBV5-1

cdr3_aa: CASSFIRDRGLRSGNTIYF
v_call: TRBV5-6

cdr3_aa: CASSPIGQMNSYNEQFF
v_call: TRBV11-1

cdr3_aa: CASSESSATDTQYF
v_call: TRBV10-1

cdr3_aa: CASRVTGTSGRGETQYF
v_call: TRBV28

cdr3_aa: CASSPQGSPTDTQYF
v_call: TRBV6-4

cdr3_aa: CAISESGVGNQPQHF
v_call: TRBV10-3

cdr3_aa: CASSSAGQGTLNTEAFF
v_call: TRBV11-2

cdr3_aa: CASSIGAEAFF
v_call: TRBV19

cdr3_aa: CASSARVIGTGELFF
v_call: TRBV7-3

cdr3_aa: CASSGAGSNTIYF
v_call: TRBV2

cdr3_aa: CASRDSFYGYTF
v_call: TRBV6-5

cdr3_aa: CASSLVTGVSGYTF
v_call: TRBV7-9